Below are 10 T cell receptor beta chains sequenced from a single sample in a study of Ad26.COV2.S vaccination and SARS-CoV-2 variants. Documented treatment: some 20 received Ad26.COV2.S at low or high dose, single or two shots; 5 received placebo; per-sample allocation not given. Sampling took place 63 days after the first vaccine or placebo injection. TCRdb keeps only in-frame clones here, not all; method: immunoSEQ multiplex PCR. This table has some 350,000 clones, about 85% appearing once. Sequenced material: peripheral blood, taken in a trial of Ad26.COV2.S vaccine versus placebo. Receptors were obtained from a person between 18 and 60 years old who received the Ad26.COV2.S COVID-19 vaccine or a placebo.

This chain uses TRBV2 with TRBJ1-5; D possibly corresponds to TRBD1 (5 bases). Per germline, CDR1 SNHLY and CDR2 FYNNEI. The germline V and J ends were trimmed by 8 bases and 0 bases, with 17 bases remaining between them. This CDR3 has 16 residues. CDR3 region: CASAVIRGYSNQPQHF. As DNA, the CDR3 is TGTGCCAGCGCCGTAATTCGGGGGTATAGCAATCAGCCCCAGCATTTT.

The V call is TRBV5-6, the J call TRBJ1-3, with D hard to call. The germline CDR1 and CDR2 sequences are SGHDT and YYEEEE. V dropped 0 bases and J dropped 10 bases, with 14 bases sitting between them. The CDR3 is 14 residues long. CDR3 in amino acids: CASSLGHLEGTIYF. The CDR3 region has the DNA TGTGCCAGCAGCTTGGGACATCTGGAAGGGACCATATATTTT. The full variable domain, rest sourced from reference TRBV5-6 and TRBJ1-3, is DAGVTQSPTHLIKTRGQQVTLRCSPKSGHDTVSWYQQALGQGPQFIFQYYEEEERQRGNFPDRFSGHQFPNYSSELNVNALLLGDSALYLCASSLGHLEGTIYFGEGSWLTVV.

The chain employs TRBV7-9 and TRBJ2-2; D is ambiguous. Germline V gene data show CDR1 as SEHNR and CDR2 as FQNEAQ (reference sequence). Trimming shortened V by 5 bases and J by 7 bases, and 14 bases separated the two germline ends. The CDR3 loop spans 14 amino acids. The CDR3 bases are TGTGCCAGCAGCGGCGTGGCGGCCGGCGGGGAGCTGTTTTTT. It encodes CASSGVAAGGELFF. Full variable domain (outside the CDR3, taken from reference TRBV7-9 and TRBJ2-2): DTGVSQNPRHKITKRGQNVTFRCDPISEHNRLYWYRQTLGQGPEFLTYFQNEAQLEKSRLLSDRFSAERPKGSFSTLEIQRTEQGDSAMYLCASSGVAAGGELFFGEGSRLTVL.

In nucleotides, the CDR3 is TGTGCCAGTAGCGTCGGGACAGGGCTAACCGGGGAGCTGTTTTTT. This gives the protein CASSVGTGLTGELFF. The chain couples TRBV19 to TRBJ2-2; 9 nucleotides agree with TRBD1. There are 15 residues in the CDR3. CDR1 LNHDA and CDR2 SQIVND come from the germline V gene (reference sequence). After removal of 6 bases from V and 5 bases from J, the junction contained 7 bases not matched to a gene.

The chain couples TRBV6-6 to TRBJ2-3; 9 positions agree with TRBD2. CDR1 is MNHNY, CDR2 SVGAGI, per germline (reference sequence). This CDR3 contains 17 residues. The V gene end was trimmed by 5 bases and the J gene end by 5 bases; junction bases not matched to a gene: 14. DNA for the CDR3: TGTGCCAGCAGTCCGCCTGCGGGAGGGCCTTTTCGAGATACGCAGTATTTT. It is translated as CASSPPAGGPFRDTQYF.

The gene calls are TRBV6-2 or TRBV6-3 and TRBJ1-5, with TRBD1 as a possible D gene (5 bases). V was pared by 6 bases and J by 0 bases, with 18 bases between. CDR1 and CDR2 (germline): MNHEY, SVGEGT. This CDR3 contains 17 residues. CDR3 protein: CASSAGDRIYSNQPQHF. CDR3 sequence (DNA): TGTGCCAGCAGCGCCGGGGACCGAATCTATAGCAATCAGCCCCAGCATTTT.

J is TRBJ2-7 and V is TRBV9, with 14 bases matching TRBD2. Looked up from germline, CDR1 is SGDLS and CDR2 is YYNGEE. V shed 0 bases and J 4 bases; nucleotides not matched to a gene: 0. The length of the CDR3 is 15 residues. CDR3 sequence reads: CASSVGLAGGYEQYF. The CDR3 nucleotides read TGTGCCAGCAGCGTAGGACTAGCGGGAGGGTACGAGCAGTACTTC.

In its sample, this clone was seen once. This chain uses TRBV13 with TRBJ2-1, with D possibly being TRBD2 (6 bases). The CDR3 has 16 amino acids. V was clipped by 1 base and J by 1 base, with 11 bases between them. CDR1 and CDR2 from the germline V gene are PRHDT and FYEKMQ (reference sequence). The CDR3 protein is CASSLAPGGSYNEQFF. CDR3 nucleotide sequence: TGTGCCAGCAGCTTAGCCCCCGGGGGTTCCTACAATGAGCAGTTCTTC. Combining the CDR3 with reference TRBV13 and TRBJ2-1 gives the whole variable domain AAGVIQSPRHLIKEKRETATLKCYPIPRHDTVYWYQQGPGQDPQFLISFYEKMQSDKGSIPDRFSAQQFSDYHSELNMSSLELGDSALYFCASSLAPGGSYNEQFFGPGTRLTVL.

This clone was detected only once. The chain is built from TRBV30 and TRBJ2-3; the match to TRBD2 covers 9 bases. The CDR3 loop spans 15 amino acids. Trimming took 1 base from V and 5 from J; bases not matched to a gene: 7. CDR1 and CDR2 (germline): GTSNPN, SVGIG (reference sequence). CDR3 sequence (DNA): TGTGCCTGGAGTGACGGCGGGGGGGCCGGAGATACGCAGTATTTT. Translating gives CAWSDGGGAGDTQYF.

The J gene is TRBJ2-1, the V gene TRBV14; 8 bases are shared with TRBD2. The V gene's germline CDR1 is SGHDN and CDR2 FVKESK. CDR3 size: 17 residues. V was clipped by 1 base and J by 4 bases; unmatched bases: 9. The CDR3 DNA is TGTGCCAGCAGCCAAGGGCCGGGACTAGGATCATACAATGAGCAGTTCTTC. Protein: CASSQGPGLGSYNEQFF.